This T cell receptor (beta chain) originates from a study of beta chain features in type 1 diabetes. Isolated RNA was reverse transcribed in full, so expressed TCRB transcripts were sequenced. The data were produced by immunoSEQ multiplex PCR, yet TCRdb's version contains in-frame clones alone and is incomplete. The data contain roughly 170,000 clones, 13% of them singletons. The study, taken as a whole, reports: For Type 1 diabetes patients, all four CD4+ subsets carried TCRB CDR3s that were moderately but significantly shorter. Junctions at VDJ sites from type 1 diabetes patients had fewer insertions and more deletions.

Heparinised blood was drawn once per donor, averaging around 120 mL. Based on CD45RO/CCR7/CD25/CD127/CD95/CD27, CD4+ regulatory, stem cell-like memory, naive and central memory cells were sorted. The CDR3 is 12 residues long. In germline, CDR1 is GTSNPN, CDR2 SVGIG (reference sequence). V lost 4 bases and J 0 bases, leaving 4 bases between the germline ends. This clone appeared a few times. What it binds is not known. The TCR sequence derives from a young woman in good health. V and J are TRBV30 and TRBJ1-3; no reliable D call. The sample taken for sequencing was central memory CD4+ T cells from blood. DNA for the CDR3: TGTGCCTGGACTCTCTCTGGAAACACCATATATTTT. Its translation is CAWTLSGNTIYF.